A selection of T cell receptor beta chains follows, all from one sample in a study of blood T cell repertoires in COVID-19. Repertoires were generated with immunoSEQ multiplex PCR, while TCRdb's copy carries only in-frame clones and drops some. The sample consists of 130,000 to 150,000 clones, 65% to 85% of them appearing once. What was sequenced was peripheral blood. The receptors derive from a woman aged 55-70 years with acute or convalescent COVID-19. Both conserved end residues are part of each CDR3. A D gene is named only where the DNA matches it firmly. Clone size, where shown, is once, few, many, or a class for clones that have expanded.

J gene	clone size	D gene	V gene	CDR3 protein	CDR3 DNA
TRBJ2-1	-	TRBD2	TRBV9	CASSVGPSGRAGNEQFF	TGTGCCAGCAGCGTAGGTCCCAGCGGGAGGGCCGGGAATGAGCAGTTCTTC
TRBJ2-7	-	TRBD2	TRBV3-1/TRBV3-2	CASTVGVAGGGQYF	TGTGCCAGCACCGTCGGGGTAGCGGGAGGCGGACAGTACTTC
TRBJ2-7	-	-	TRBV3-1/TRBV3-2	CASSQDRATVNEQYF	TGTGCCAGCAGCCAAGATCGTGCGACAGTAAATGAGCAGTACTTC
TRBJ2-7	-	-	TRBV13	CASSLSSYEQYF	TGTGCCAGCAGCTTATCTTCCTACGAGCAGTACTTC
TRBJ1-1	-	TRBD1	TRBV28	CASSLSDRGYTMNTEAFF	TGTGCCAGCAGCCTCTCAGACAGGGGCTATACCATGAACACTGAAGCTTTCTTT
TRBJ1-2	few	-	TRBV19	CASSIMEGLANYGYTF	TGTGCCAGTAGTATAATGGAGGGATTGGCTAACTATGGCTACACCTTC
TRBJ2-1	-	TRBD2	TRBV3-1/TRBV3-2	CASSQDTSGFYNEQFF	TGTGCCAGCAGCCAAGATACTAGCGGATTCTACAATGAGCAGTTCTTC
TRBJ1-2	-	TRBD1	TRBV3-1/TRBV3-2	CASSPTRTGRYGYTF	TGTGCCAGCAGCCCTACAAGGACAGGGCGGTATGGCTACACCTTC
TRBJ2-1	-	TRBD2	TRBV5-1	CASSFGTSGSHEQFF	TGCGCCAGCAGCTTCGGGACTAGCGGGTCCCATGAGCAGTTCTTC
TRBJ2-5	-	TRBD2	TRBV29-1	CSVERLAGGGIGKTQYF	TGCAGCGTCGAAAGACTAGCGGGAGGGGGCATAGGGAAGACCCAGTACTTC
TRBJ1-5	few	-	TRBV6-5	CASSYSFSNQPQHF	TGTGCCAGCAGTTATAGCTTTAGCAATCAGCCCCAGCATTTT
TRBJ1-5	-	-	TRBV19	CASSIRTGTGNQPQHF	TGTGCCAGTAGTATACGAACGGGAACGGGCAATCAGCCCCAGCATTTT
TRBJ1-5	-	TRBD1	TRBV28	CASSPQRGTATYSNQPQHF	TGTGCCAGCAGTCCCCAGAGGGGGACAGCTACTTATAGCAATCAGCCCCAGCATTTT
TRBJ1-4	few	-	TRBV18	CASSPAARGYEKLFF	TGTGCCAGCTCACCTGCGGCGAGAGGGTATGAAAAACTGTTTTTT
TRBJ2-1	-	-	TRBV2	CASLDLGVQSGNEQFF	TGTGCCAGCCTCGATCTCGGAGTCCAGAGTGGTAATGAGCAGTTCTTC
TRBJ1-5	-	-	TRBV10-2	CASGSGGPLNQPQHF	TGCGCCAGCGGTTCTGGGGGCCCTCTCAATCAGCCCCAGCATTTT
TRBJ1-1	-	-	TRBV5-6	CASSKITALMNTEAFF	TGTGCCAGCAGCAAAATCACAGCCCTTATGAACACTGAAGCTTTCTTT
TRBJ2-1	-	TRBD1	TRBV2	CASTQDRGSYNEQFF	TGTGCCAGCACACAGGACAGGGGGTCCTACAATGAGCAGTTCTTC
TRBJ1-4	-	TRBD1	TRBV19	CASSGDSRTNEKLFF	TGTGCCAGTAGTGGGGACAGCAGAACCAATGAAAAACTGTTTTTT
TRBJ1-4	few	-	TRBV25-1	CASSPIGGANEKLFF	TGTGCCAGCAGCCCGATAGGGGGGGCTAATGAAAAACTGTTTTTT
TRBJ1-2	once	-	TRBV6-5	CASSPPGLGGYTF	TGTGCCAGCAGTCCCCCGGGACTGGGTGGCTACACCTTC
TRBJ2-1	few	-	TRBV19	CASSIDGLAEQFF	TGTGCCAGTAGTATAGATGGGCTAGCTGAGCAGTTCTTC
TRBJ2-3	-	TRBD1	TRBV5-8	CASSTGQGASTDTQYF	TGTGCCAGCAGCACTGGACAGGGGGCAAGCACAGATACGCAGTATTTT
TRBJ1-5	-	-	TRBV6-5	CASTGSNQPQHF	TGTGCCAGCACGGGTAGCAATCAGCCCCAGCATTTT
TRBJ2-1	-	-	TRBV5-1	CASSPEPTYNEQFF	TGCGCCAGCAGCCCGGAGCCGACCTACAATGAGCAGTTCTTC
TRBJ2-1	-	-	TRBV27	CASSLILSSYNEQFF	TGTGCCAGCAGTTTAATACTATCCTCCTACAATGAGCAGTTCTTC
TRBJ1-5	-	-	TRBV4-1	CASSLTGMDQPQHF	TGCGCCAGCAGCCTTACAGGGATGGATCAGCCCCAGCATTTT
TRBJ1-3	once	-	TRBV18	CASSPVLQRTGNTIYF	TGTGCCAGCTCACCCGTTCTCCAGCGGACTGGAAACACCATATATTTT
TRBJ2-2	once	TRBD2	TRBV3-1/TRBV3-2	CASTGLAEKSNTGELFF	TGTGCCAGCACCGGACTAGCGGAGAAGTCAAACACCGGGGAGCTGTTTTTT
TRBJ2-5	-	-	TRBV28	CASSLWGEVRKTQYF	TGTGCCAGCAGTTTATGGGGAGAAGTACGAAAGACCCAGTACTTC
TRBJ2-7	-	TRBD1	TRBV29-1	CSVEGGQGVLYEQYF	TGCAGCGTTGAAGGCGGACAGGGGGTTCTCTACGAGCAGTACTTC
TRBJ2-2	-	TRBD2	TRBV30	CAHAASGFTGELFF	TGTGCCCACGCGGCTAGCGGGTTCACCGGGGAGCTGTTTTTT
TRBJ1-2	few	-	TRBV12-3/TRBV12-4	CASSLAVLWGYTF	TGTGCCAGCAGTTTAGCCGTACTGTGGGGCTACACCTTC
TRBJ2-7	-	TRBD2	TRBV7-8	CASSLVGLAGLYEQYF	TGTGCCAGCAGCTTAGTCGGACTAGCAGGGCTCTACGAGCAGTACTTC
TRBJ2-7	-	TRBD1	TRBV6-5	CASSNRDRGTHEQYF	TGTGCCAGCAGCAACCGGGACAGGGGGACCCACGAGCAGTACTTC
TRBJ1-6	-	TRBD1	TRBV2	CASSATGAAGSPLHF	TGTGCCAGCAGCGCGACAGGGGCCGCCGGTTCACCCCTCCACTTT
TRBJ2-3	-	TRBD2	TRBV29-1	CSLGRAVTDTQYF	TGCAGCCTCGGGAGGGCCGTGACAGATACGCAGTATTTT
TRBJ1-1	few	-	TRBV11-2	CASSLDWNTEAFF	TGTGCCAGCAGCTTAGACTGGAACACTGAAGCTTTCTTT
TRBJ2-3	-	-	TRBV4-1	CASSPEGEPTDTQYF	TGCGCCAGCAGCCCCGAGGGGGAGCCGACCGATACGCAGTATTTT
TRBJ2-1	-	-	TRBV19	CASSTSRRDEQFF	TGTGCCAGTAGTACTAGTCGTCGCGATGAGCAGTTCTTC
TRBJ2-1	-	TRBD1	TRBV5-1	CASSRDSVSYNEQFF	TGCGCCAGCAGCCGGGACAGCGTTTCCTACAATGAGCAGTTCTTC
TRBJ1-4	-	-	TRBV4-1	CASRSGDHNEKLFF	TGCGCCAGCCGCTCAGGGGACCACAATGAAAAACTGTTTTTT
TRBJ1-6	-	TRBD1	TRBV6-6	CASFRRTGKDSPLHF	TGTGCCAGCTTCCGTAGGACAGGGAAGGACTCACCCCTCCACTTT